The 11 T cell receptor beta chains presented below share a single source sample, sequenced in a study of blood T cells in healthy people across ages. A second PCR, run for about 7 to 11 cycles, used a sample-barcoded 5' primer plus a J-beta primer mix. MiXCR was run by TCRdb on the 5' RACE reads, yielding one entry per CDR3 protein. The table has 650,000 to 800,000 distinct CDR3 sequences, 44% seen once; the top ten hold roughly a fifth. The sequenced material came from blood. The receptors here all came from a man aged 55 to 70 in good health.

This clonotype was picked up a small number of times. This chain uses TRBV4-1 with TRBJ2-3, with D perhaps matching TRBD1 or TRBD2 (5 bases each). Trimming took 2 bases from V and 6 from J, leaving 21 bases between them. Germline V CDR1 and CDR2: MGHRA, YSYEKL. CDR3 length: 17 residues. The CDR3 loop reads CASSQFRQPEVRDTQYF. The CDR3 region has the DNA TGCGCCAGCAGCCAATTTCGACAGCCGGAGGTGCGCGATACGCAGTATTTT.

This clonotype occurred a few times. This chain's CDR3 is CASSFGDTDTQYF. Written as DNA, the CDR3 is TGCGCCAGCAGTTTTGGTGACACAGATACGCAGTATTTT. The V and J genes are TRBV5-1 and TRBJ2-3; unclear D gene. The germline gives CDR1 SGHRS, CDR2 YFSETQ. There are 13 residues in the CDR3. V lost 5 bases to trimming and J lost 2 bases, with 9 bases between them.

V usage is TRBV7-9 and J usage is TRBJ1-1; D unresolved. The germline V and J ends were trimmed by 3 bases and 7 bases, with 12 bases remaining between them. The CDR3 runs 13 residues. The germline CDR1 and CDR2 sequences are SEHNR and FQNEAQ (reference sequence). For the CDR3, the DNA is TGTGCCAGCAGCTTTCTCAGCGACCGTGAAGCTTTCTTT. It is translated as CASSFLSDREAFF.

This clonotype was recorded many times. The chain uses TRBV19 and TRBJ2-1, with D unclear. Germline CDR1 is LNHDA and CDR2 is SQIVND (reference sequence). This CDR3 contains 15 residues. The V and J ends lost 0 bases and 9 bases respectively, with 15 bases between them. The CDR3 region is CASSIDYQRVGEQFF. CDR3 in DNA: TGTGCCAGTAGTATAGACTACCAGCGTGTCGGTGAGCAGTTCTTC.

The CDR3 protein is CASSQEWYNEQYF. The DNA of the CDR3 is TGCGCCAGCAGCCAAGAATGGTACAATGAGCAGTACTTC. The rearrangement links TRBV4-1 to TRBJ2-7; no clear D gene. Germline CDR1 MGHRA, CDR2 YSYEKL. The CDR3 covers 13 residues. Between the trimmed V and J ends, which lost 0 bases and 7 bases, there was a span of 10 bases.

The genes are TRBV7-9 and TRBJ2-7; TRBD1 matches 7 bases. The CDR3 is made up of 17 amino acids. V gave up 4 bases and J gave up 2 bases; unmatched junction bases: 14. The V gene's germline CDR1 is SEHNR and CDR2 FQNEAQ (reference sequence). In DNA, the CDR3 is TGTGCCAGCAGCTCGACTCAAACAGGGGTTCCGCCCTACGAGCAGTACTTC. Translated: CASSSTQTGVPPYEQYF.

The chain uses TRBV6-1 and TRBJ2-7; 7 bases line up with TRBD1. The CDR3 extends over 17 amino acids. Trimming cost V 4 bases and J 0 bases; bases outside gene matches: 12. Germline V gives CDR1 MNHNS, CDR2 SASEGT. As DNA, the CDR3 is TGTGCCAGCAGTGGGGTTTTTGGGACAGTTAGCTCCTACGAGCAGTACTTC. Its protein is CASSGVFGTVSSYEQYF.

This chain uses TRBV4-3 with TRBJ2-1; D unclear. The CDR3 length is 12 residues. The V end was cut by 5 bases, the J end by 5 bases, with 7 bases between. Germline V gene lookup returns CDR1 LGHNA and CDR2 YSLEER. This CDR3 reads CASSSWNNEQFF. CDR3 DNA sequence: TGCGCCAGCAGCTCCTGGAACAATGAGCAGTTCTTC.

The chain uses TRBV30 and TRBJ2-4; D is unresolved. Gene TRBJ2-7 matches the end of the DNA better, so the J call may be wrong. This CDR3 is 13 amino acids long. Germline V lookup: CDR1 GTSNPN, CDR2 SVGIG (reference sequence). The CDR3 sequence: CAWSATPLYEQYF. CDR3 DNA: TGTGCCTGGAGTGCAACCCCATTGTACGAGCAGTACTTC.

This clonotype was counted between two and nine times. The chain uses TRBV3-1 and TRBJ2-5, with D uncertain. This CDR3 contains 12 residues. The V end lost 2 bases, the J end lost 6 bases, and 7 bases lay between the germline ends. Per germline, CDR1 LGHDT and CDR2 YNNKEL (reference sequence). The CDR3 sequence is CASSQTEKTQYF. The CDR3 coding sequence is TGTGCCAGCAGCCAAACCGAAAAGACCCAGTACTTC.

The rearrangement uses TRBV27 and TRBJ2-7; TRBD1 matches at 12 bases. The CDR3 spans 15 residues. Losses at the gene ends were 6 bases for V and 5 bases for J; bases not matched to a gene: 8. Germline lookup yields CDR1 MNHEY and CDR2 SMNVEV (reference sequence). CDR3 nucleotide sequence: TGTGCCAGCAGCCGGGACAGGGGGCAAAGAAACGAGCAGTACTTC. It translates to CASSRDRGQRNEQYF.